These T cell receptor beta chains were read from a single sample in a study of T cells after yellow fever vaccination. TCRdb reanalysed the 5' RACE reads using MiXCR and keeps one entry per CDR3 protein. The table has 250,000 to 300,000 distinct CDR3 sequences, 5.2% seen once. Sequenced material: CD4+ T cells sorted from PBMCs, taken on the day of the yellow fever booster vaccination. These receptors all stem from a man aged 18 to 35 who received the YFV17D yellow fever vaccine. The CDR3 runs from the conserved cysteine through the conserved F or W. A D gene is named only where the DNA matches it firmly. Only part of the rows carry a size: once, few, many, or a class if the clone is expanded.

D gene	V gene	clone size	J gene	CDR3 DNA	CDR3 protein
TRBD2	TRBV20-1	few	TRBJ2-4	TGCAGTGCTAGAGAGGGGACTAGCGGGGGGGAAAAAAACATTCAGTACTTC	CSAREGTSGGEKNIQYF
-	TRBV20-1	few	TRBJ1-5	TGCAGTGCTAGCCCCCAGGGCTCGGGAAGCGGTCAGCCCCAGCATTTT	CSASPQGSGSGQPQHF
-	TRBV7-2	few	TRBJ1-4	TGTGCCAGCAGAGACATTGCAACTAATGAAAAACTGTTTTTT	CASRDIATNEKLFF
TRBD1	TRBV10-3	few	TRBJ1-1	TGTGCCATCAGTGAGACACAGGGGGAAGCTTTCTTT	CAISETQGEAFF
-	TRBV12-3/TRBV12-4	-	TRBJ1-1	TGTGCCAGCAGCCAAGAGGAACATTGGGTCCCTGAAGCTTTCTTT	CASSQEEHWVPEAFF
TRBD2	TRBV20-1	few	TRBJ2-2	TGCAGTGCTAGAGCCCGGACTAGCGGGGCGAACACCGGGGAGCTGTTTTTT	CSARARTSGANTGELFF
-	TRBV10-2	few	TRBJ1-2	TGCGCCAGCAGACAGGGTATTAGCTATGGCTACACCTTC	CASRQGISYGYTF
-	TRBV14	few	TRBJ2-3	TGTGCCAGCAGTATAGGAATTTACGGGACAGATACGCAGTATTTT	CASSIGIYGTDTQYF
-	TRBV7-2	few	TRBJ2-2	TGTGCCAGCAGCTTACAGGGGGGGATGACCGGGGAGCTGTTTTTT	CASSLQGGMTGELFF
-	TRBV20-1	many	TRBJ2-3	TGCAGTGCTAGGCGTCAGGGGATAGATACGCAGTATTTT	CSARRQGIDTQYF
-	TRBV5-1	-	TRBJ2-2	TGCGCCAGCAGCTTCCCTCAGAGAGCCACCGGGGAGCTGTTTTTT	CASSFPQRATGELFF
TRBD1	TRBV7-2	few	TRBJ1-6	TGTGCCAGCAGCTTTATTGACAGGGGTCATTCACCCCTCCACTTT	CASSFIDRGHSPLHF
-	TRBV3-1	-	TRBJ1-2	TGTGCCAGCAGCCCCCGTGGAGGGGCCAACTATGGCTACACCTTC	CASSPRGGANYGYTF
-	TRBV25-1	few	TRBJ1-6	TGTGCCAGCAGTGACCTCCTCAATTCACCCCTCCACTTT	CASSDLLNSPLHF
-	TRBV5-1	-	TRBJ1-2	TGCGCCAGCAGCTCTGGGCCAGGAGAGGGTGGCTACACCTTC	CASSSGPGEGGYTF
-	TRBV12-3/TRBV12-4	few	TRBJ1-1	TGTGCCAGCACCCCCCAAGTCGGCACTGAAGCTTTCTTT	CASTPQVGTEAFF
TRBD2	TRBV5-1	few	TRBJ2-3	TGCGCCAGCAGCTGGGGCGTGGCTAGCGGGGGGACGCTAACAGATACGCAGTATTTT	CASSWGVASGGTLTDTQYF
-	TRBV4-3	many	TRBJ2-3	TGCGCCAGCAGCCAGGGGGGCCGGGGGCGGTATTTT	CASSQGGRGRYF
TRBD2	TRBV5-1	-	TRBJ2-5	TGCGCCAGCAGCTTGTGGCAAGCGGGGGATCGGGAGACCCAGTACTTC	CASSLWQAGDRETQYF
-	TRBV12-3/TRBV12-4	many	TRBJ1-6	TGTGCCAGCAGTGGGATATATAATTCACCCCTCCACTTT	CASSGIYNSPLHF
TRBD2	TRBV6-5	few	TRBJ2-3	TGTGCCAGCAGTTTAGATAGACTAGCGGGGGGTGGTACGCAGTATTTT	CASSLDRLAGGGTQYF
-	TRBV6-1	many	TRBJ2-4	TGTGCCAGCAGTGCATCAGGGCGGAAAAACATTCAGTACTTC	CASSASGRKNIQYF
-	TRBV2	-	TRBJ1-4	TGTGCCAGTACAAAACTGGGGGAAACTAATGAAAAACTGTTTTTT	CASTKLGETNEKLFF
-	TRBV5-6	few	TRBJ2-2	TGTGCCAGCAGCTTCCGATCGGTCCGGGGGGAGCTGTTTTTT	CASSFRSVRGELFF
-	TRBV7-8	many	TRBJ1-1	TGTGCCAGCAGCTCTTGGTCTTCGAACACTGAAGCTTTCTTT	CASSSWSSNTEAFF
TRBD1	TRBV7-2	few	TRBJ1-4	TGTGCCAGCAATCCGACAGGGGGCTCTGAAAAACTGTTTTTT	CASNPTGGSEKLFF
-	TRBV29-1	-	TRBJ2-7	TGCAGCGTTTGGGGGACGGCAGTAGTCTTGGCCTACGAGCAGTACTTC	CSVWGTAVVLAYEQYF
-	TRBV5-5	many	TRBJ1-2	TGTGCCAGCAGCTTGGAACCAGGGGAGGACTATGGCTACACCTTC	CASSLEPGEDYGYTF
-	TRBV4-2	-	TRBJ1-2	TGTGCCAGCAGCCAAGATCGGGGAAAGGACTATGGCTACACCTTC	CASSQDRGKDYGYTF
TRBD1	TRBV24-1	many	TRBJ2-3	TGTGCCACCAGTCCCACGGGGACAGATACCCTAACGCAGTATTTT	CATSPTGTDTLTQYF
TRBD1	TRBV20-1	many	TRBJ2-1	TGCAGTGCTAGAGGCTCTAGCCGGGACAGGGGTTACAATGAGCAGTTCTTC	CSARGSSRDRGYNEQFF
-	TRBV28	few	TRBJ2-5	TGTGCCAGCAGTTTAGGGGGAGTAGGTAGGGAGACCCAGTACTTC	CASSLGGVGRETQYF
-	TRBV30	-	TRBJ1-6	TGTGCCTGGACGACCGGCCCCTTTATTAATTCACCCCTCCACTTT	CAWTTGPFINSPLHF
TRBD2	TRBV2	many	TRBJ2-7	TGTGCCAGCAGCCCCACTAGCGGGGGGACCTACGAGCAGTACTTC	CASSPTSGGTYEQYF
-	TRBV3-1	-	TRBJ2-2	TGTGCCAGCAGCCAAAGACAGTCCTACACCGGGGAGCTGTTTTTT	CASSQRQSYTGELFF
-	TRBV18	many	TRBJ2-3	TGTGCCAGCTCACCAAGTCAGGGAGATACGCAGTATTTT	CASSPSQGDTQYF
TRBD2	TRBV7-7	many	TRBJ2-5	TGTGCTAGCAGCAAAAGCGGGGGGCTTACCGAGACCCAGTACTTC	CASSKSGGLTETQYF
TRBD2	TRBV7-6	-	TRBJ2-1	TGTGCCAGCAGCTTAGCCCCCGCGAGCGGGGGGCGGAATGAGCAGTTCTTC	CASSLAPASGGRNEQFF
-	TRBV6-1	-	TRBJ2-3	TGTGCCACCATTCAGGGGTCCCACACAGATACGCAGTATTTT	CATIQGSHTDTQYF
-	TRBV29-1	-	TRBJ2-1	TGCAGCGTTCCCCCCTTTCTCGATGAGCAGTTCTTC	CSVPPFLDEQFF
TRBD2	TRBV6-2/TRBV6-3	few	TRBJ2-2	TGTGCCAGCAGGCCGAGCGGGGGGCGCACCGGGGAGCTGTTTTTT	CASRPSGGRTGELFF
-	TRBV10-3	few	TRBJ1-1	TGTGCCATCAGTGCGGGGGCGGGGGGACGCCGCGAAGCTTTCTTT	CAISAGAGGRREAFF
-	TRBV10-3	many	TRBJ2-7	TGTGCCATCAGTGAAGGGAGCTCCTACGAGCAGTACTTC	CAISEGSSYEQYF
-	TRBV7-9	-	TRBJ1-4	TGTGCCAGCAGCTTAACGCGTGGGGCAACTAATGAAAAACTGTTTTTT	CASSLTRGATNEKLFF
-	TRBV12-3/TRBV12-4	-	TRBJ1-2	TGTGCCAGCAGTTTCGGGGGGATCTATGGCTACACCTTC	CASSFGGIYGYTF
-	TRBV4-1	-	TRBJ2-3	TGCGCCAGCAGCCAAGTTTGGCAGTACACAGATACGCAGTATTTT	CASSQVWQYTDTQYF
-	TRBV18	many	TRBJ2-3	TGTGCCAGCTCACCCCGGCAGGGGTTGAATACGCAGTATTTT	CASSPRQGLNTQYF
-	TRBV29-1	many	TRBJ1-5	TGCAGCGTCAAAGATTTCAATCAGCCCCAGCATTTT	CSVKDFNQPQHF
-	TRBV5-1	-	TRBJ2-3	TGCGCCAGCAGCTTTTCCGGGACAAACACAGATACGCAGTATTTT	CASSFSGTNTDTQYF
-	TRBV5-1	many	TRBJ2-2	TGCGCCAGCAGCCTCACGGTGAACACCGGGGAGCTGTTTTTT	CASSLTVNTGELFF
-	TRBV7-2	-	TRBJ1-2	TGTGCCAGCAGCTTAGGGGGCCCGCGGGGCGATGGCTACACCTTC	CASSLGGPRGDGYTF
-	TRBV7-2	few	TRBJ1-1	TGTGCCAGCACCCAGGACAGGAACACTGAAGCTTTCTTT	CASTQDRNTEAFF
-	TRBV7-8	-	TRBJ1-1	TGTGCCAGCAGCTTAGGAATTACAGTCCTGAACACTGAAGCTTTCTTT	CASSLGITVLNTEAFF
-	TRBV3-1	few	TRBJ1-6	TGTGCCAGCAGCGAGAACATCGGGACCCTGAGTTCACCCCTCCACTTT	CASSENIGTLSSPLHF
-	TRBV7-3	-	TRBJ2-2	TGTGCCAGCAGCTTAACCCTTCAGGGGACCGGGGAGCTGTTTTTT	CASSLTLQGTGELFF
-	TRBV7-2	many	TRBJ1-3	TGTGCCAGCAGCCCCTCCAGGGGTTATGGAAACACCATATATTTT	CASSPSRGYGNTIYF
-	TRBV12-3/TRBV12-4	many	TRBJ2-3	TGTGCCAGCAGTTTAGGGCAGCTTCTCACAGATACGCAGTATTTT	CASSLGQLLTDTQYF
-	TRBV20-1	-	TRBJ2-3	TGCAGTGCTACCTCTTTCCGGGGGTCGGCAGATACGCAGTATTTT	CSATSFRGSADTQYF
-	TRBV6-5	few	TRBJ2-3	TGTGCCAGCAGTTACTCGGGGGTAGATCAGGCAGATACGCAGTATTTT	CASSYSGVDQADTQYF
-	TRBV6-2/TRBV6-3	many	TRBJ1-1	TGTGCCAGCAGTTATAGGGATCGAAGAACTGAAGCTTTCTTT	CASSYRDRRTEAFF